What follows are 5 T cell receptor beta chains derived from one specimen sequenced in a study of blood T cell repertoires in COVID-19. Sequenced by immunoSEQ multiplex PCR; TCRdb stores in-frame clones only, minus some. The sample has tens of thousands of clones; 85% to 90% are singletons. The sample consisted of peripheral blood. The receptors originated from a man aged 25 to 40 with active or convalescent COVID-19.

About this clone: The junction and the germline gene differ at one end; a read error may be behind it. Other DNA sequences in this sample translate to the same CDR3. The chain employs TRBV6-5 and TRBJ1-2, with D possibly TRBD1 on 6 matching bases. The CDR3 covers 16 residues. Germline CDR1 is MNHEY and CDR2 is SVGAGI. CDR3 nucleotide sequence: TGTGCCAGTAGTTATTCTACAGGGCATTCCGTCTATGGCTACACCTTC. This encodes CASSYSTGHSVYGYTF.

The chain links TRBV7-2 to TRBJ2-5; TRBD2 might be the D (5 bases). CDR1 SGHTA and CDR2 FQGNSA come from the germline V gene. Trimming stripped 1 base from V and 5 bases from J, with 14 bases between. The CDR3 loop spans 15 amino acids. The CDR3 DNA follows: TGTGCCAGCAGCTTAGTCCGGGGATCTGACGAGACCCAGTACTTC. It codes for CASSLVRGSDETQYF.

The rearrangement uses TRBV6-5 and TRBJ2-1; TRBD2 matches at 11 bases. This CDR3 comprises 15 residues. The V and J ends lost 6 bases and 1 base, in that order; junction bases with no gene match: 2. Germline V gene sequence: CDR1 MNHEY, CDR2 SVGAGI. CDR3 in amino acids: CASRLAGGSYNEQFF. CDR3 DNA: TGTGCCAGCAGGTTAGCGGGAGGGTCCTACAATGAGCAGTTCTTC.

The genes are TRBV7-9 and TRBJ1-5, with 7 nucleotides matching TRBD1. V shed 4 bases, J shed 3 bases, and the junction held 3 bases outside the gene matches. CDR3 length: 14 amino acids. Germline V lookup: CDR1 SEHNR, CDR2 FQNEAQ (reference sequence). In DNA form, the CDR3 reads TGTGCCAGCAGCTCAACAGGGGACAATCAGCCCCAGCATTTT. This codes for CASSSTGDNQPQHF.

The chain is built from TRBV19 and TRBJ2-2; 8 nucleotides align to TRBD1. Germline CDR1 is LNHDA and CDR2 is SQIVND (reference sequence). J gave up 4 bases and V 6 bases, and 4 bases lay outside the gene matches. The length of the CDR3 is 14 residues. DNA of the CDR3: TGTGCCAGTAGCCTGACAGGGGTCACCGGGGAGCTGTTTTTT. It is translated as CASSLTGVTGELFF.